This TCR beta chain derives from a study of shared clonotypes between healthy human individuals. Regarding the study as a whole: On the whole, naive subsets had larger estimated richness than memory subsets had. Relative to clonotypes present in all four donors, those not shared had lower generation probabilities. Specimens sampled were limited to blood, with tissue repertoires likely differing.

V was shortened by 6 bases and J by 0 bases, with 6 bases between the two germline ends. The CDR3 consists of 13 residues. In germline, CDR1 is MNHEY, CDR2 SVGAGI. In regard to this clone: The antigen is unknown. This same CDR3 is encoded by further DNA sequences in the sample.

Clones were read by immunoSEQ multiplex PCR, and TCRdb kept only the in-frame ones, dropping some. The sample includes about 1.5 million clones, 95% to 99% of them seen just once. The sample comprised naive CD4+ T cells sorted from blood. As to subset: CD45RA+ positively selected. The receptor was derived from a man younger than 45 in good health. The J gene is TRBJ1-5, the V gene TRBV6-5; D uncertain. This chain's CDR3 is CASRRDSNQPQHF. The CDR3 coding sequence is TGTGCCAGCAGGCGAGATAGCAATCAGCCCCAGCATTTT.